These 10 T cell receptor beta chains were all obtained from the same sample, sequenced in a study of radiation and T cells in renal cell carcinoma. The table came from immunoSEQ multiplex PCR; TCRdb's copy has only in-frame clones and leaves some out. The sample carries about 140,000 clones, approximately 87% recorded once. The sample's time point: baseline pretreatment blood. Treatment of the sample: 15 Gy SBRT to primary tumor, nephrectomy 4 weeks later. Sequenced here: blood, sampled from a patient whose treatment included radiotherapy and nephrectomy. These receptors all come from a woman aged 50 to 60 with renal cell carcinoma.

The chain couples TRBV9 to TRBJ2-6, with D hard to call. V was clipped by 0 bases and J by 0 bases, with 4 bases between them. The germline V gene has CDR1 SGDLS and CDR2 YYNGEE. This CDR3 spans 15 amino acids. CDR3 residues: CASSVGNSGANVLTF. In nucleotides, the CDR3 is TGTGCCAGCAGCGTAGGGAACTCTGGGGCCAACGTCCTGACTTTC.

The chain carries TRBV18 and TRBJ1-2; D is ambiguous. V lost 2 bases and J lost 10, with 8 bases in between. Germline assignment: CDR1 KGHSH and CDR2 LQKENI. The CDR3 runs to 11 residues. CDR3 sequence reads: CASSPEVNYTF. DNA of the CDR3: TGTGCCAGCTCACCAGAAGTGAACTACACCTTC.

As to this clone: An end of the junction differs from the germline gene, which may be a read error. As DNA, the CDR3 is TGTGCCAGCAGCTCCCAAGTGGGCAGTGTATCGTTC. This encodes CASSSQVGSVSF. This chain connects TRBV5-4 to TRBJ2-7; no clear D gene. This CDR3 region has 12 residues. Germline V lookup: CDR1 SGHNT, CDR2 YYREEE (reference sequence). Together with reference TRBV5-4 and TRBJ2-7, the CDR3 gives the full variable domain: ETGVTQSPTHLIKTRGQQVTLRCSSQSGHNTVSWYQQALGQGPQFIFQYYREEENGRGNFPPRFSGLQFPNYSSELNVNALELDDSALYLCASSSQVGSVSFGPGTRLTVT.

The V and J genes are TRBV7-9 and TRBJ2-1; TRBD2 agrees at 8 bases. V lost 1 base to trimming and J lost 3 bases; unmatched junction nucleotides: 2. This CDR3 has 15 residues. Germline V CDR1 and CDR2: SEHNR, FQNEAQ (reference sequence). CDR3 in DNA: TGTGCCAGCAGCTTAGGGACTAGCTTCTACAATGAGCAGTTCTTC. Residues: CASSLGTSFYNEQFF.

The chain carries TRBV6-5 and TRBJ1-2; no clear D gene. This CDR3 has 13 residues. From germline, CDR1 is MNHEY and CDR2 SVGAGI. Trimming cost V 5 bases and J 4 bases, with 11 bases left between them. The CDR3, as DNA: TGTGCCAGCAGTAGAGAAGACGCCTATGGCTACACCTTC. Its protein is CASSREDAYGYTF.

This chain links TRBV7-9 with TRBJ2-2, with 9 nucleotides matching TRBD1. CDR1 SEHNR and CDR2 FQNEAQ come from the germline V gene (reference sequence). This CDR3 region has 18 residues. Trimming removed 8 bases from V and 5 bases from J; junction bases left unmatched: 18. This chain's CDR3 is CASRHGTGGKAGTGELFF. DNA for the CDR3: TGTGCCAGCCGCCACGGAACAGGGGGCAAGGCGGGTACCGGGGAGCTGTTTTTT.

The rearrangement joins TRBV7-9 to TRBJ2-1; TRBD2 aligns across 7 bases. V dropped 7 bases and J dropped 5; count of bases not matched to a gene: 14. This CDR3 region has 16 residues. CDR1 is SEHNR and CDR2 is FQNEAQ in the germline V gene (reference sequence). DNA for the CDR3: TGTGCCAGCACTCGGGTGGGCGGGAGTTACCACAATGAGCAGTTCTTC. This gives the protein CASTRVGGSYHNEQFF.

This rearrangement joins TRBV11-3 to TRBJ1-4; D is undetermined. This CDR3 is 13 amino acids long. Trimming pared 0 bases from V and 10 bases from J, leaving 9 bases between. From germline, CDR1 is SGHNT and CDR2 YENEEA. CDR3 sequence (DNA): TGTGCCAGCAGCTTAGATACGGTTGGAAAACTGTTTTTT. Translation gives CASSLDTVGKLFF. Full variable domain (remainder filled in from reference TRBV11-3 and TRBJ1-4): EAGVVQSPRYKIIEKKQPVAFWCNPISGHNTLYWYLQNLGQGPELLIRYENEEAVDDSQLPKDRFSAERLKGVDSTLKIQPAELGDSAVYLCASSLDTVGKLFFGSGTQLSVL.

The chain carries TRBV18 and TRBJ1-1, with no clear D. The germline V gene has CDR1 KGHSH and CDR2 LQKENI. This CDR3 contains 15 residues. V was clipped by 3 bases and J by 2 bases, with 13 bases between them. CDR3 sequence (DNA): TGTGCCAGCTCACCTCCGGCGGGTTTCAACACTGAAGCTTTCTTT. Its translation is CASSPPAGFNTEAFF.

The chain links TRBV9 to TRBJ2-5; D gene uncertain. CDR1 and CDR2 (germline): SGDLS, YYNGEE. Trimming cost V 3 bases and J 5 bases, with 8 bases left between them. The CDR3 totals 12 residues. The CDR3 sequence: CASSEGWETQYF. The CDR3 nucleotides are TGTGCCAGCAGCGAGGGATGGGAGACCCAGTACTTC.